One and the same sample provided the 29 T cell receptor beta chains below, sequenced in a study of shared clonotypes between healthy human individuals. The method was immunoSEQ multiplex PCR; TCRdb's version includes in-frame clones alone and lacks a portion of them. The sample records millions of clones, 85% to 95% being singletons. Sequencing was carried out using naive CD4+ T cells sorted from blood. Subset here: CD45RA+ positively selected. The receptors stem from a man aged 18 to 30 in good health.

The DNA of the CDR3 is TGTGCCTGGAGTGTACTAGCGGGAGCGAAACAAGAGACCCAGTACTTC. Translating it yields CAWSVLAGAKQETQYF. The chain employs TRBV30 and TRBJ2-5, with 11 positions matching TRBD2. From germline, CDR1 is GTSNPN and CDR2 SVGIG (reference sequence). The trim removed 0 bases at V and 2 bases at J, leaving 5 bases unmatched. CDR3 length: 16 amino acids.

The chain recombines TRBV29-1 with TRBJ2-1; 7 bases map to TRBD2. CDR1 and CDR2 (germline): SQVTM, ANQGSEA. V shed 7 bases, J shed 9 bases, and the junction held 15 bases outside the gene matches. This CDR3 region has 14 residues. The CDR3 protein is CSAWVPGRVGEQFF. CDR3 coding DNA: TGCAGCGCCTGGGTGCCAGGGAGGGTCGGTGAGCAGTTCTTC.

This chain joins TRBV19 and TRBJ2-7, with 10 bases identical to TRBD2. With 4 bases clipped from V and 2 bases from J, the junction kept 5 bases outside the gene matches. CDR1 and CDR2 (germline): LNHDA, SQIVND (reference sequence). The CDR3 is made up of 15 amino acids. Written as DNA, the CDR3 is TGTGCCAGTAGTACCGTAGCGGGAGGAACCTACGAGCAGTACTTC. Its translation is CASSTVAGGTYEQYF.

The V and J genes are TRBV5-1 and TRBJ2-1, with TRBD1 as a possible D gene (6 bases). Germline lookup yields CDR1 SGHRS and CDR2 YFSETQ. V lost 3 bases and J lost 8, with 12 bases in between. The CDR3 is 13 residues long. The CDR3 nucleotides are TGCGCCAGCAGCTCGTTACAGGGCGATGAGCAGTTCTTC. This encodes CASSSLQGDEQFF.

J is TRBJ2-3 and V is TRBV7-2, with a weak D call TRBD1 (5 bases). Germline V gene lookup returns CDR1 SGHTA and CDR2 FQGNSA. The CDR3 is 16 amino acids. Trimming left V 1 base short and J 6 bases short, with 17 bases between. The CDR3, as DNA: TGTGCCAGCAGCTTAGTCGTCCTTATTGGGGCGGATACGCAGTATTTT. This codes for CASSLVVLIGADTQYF.

The V call is TRBV7-8, the J call TRBJ2-7, with no clear D. The CDR3 has 13 amino acids. CDR1 and CDR2 (germline): SGHVS, FQNEAQ. The V and J ends lost 5 bases and 4 bases respectively, with 12 bases between them. The CDR3: CASSPHHSYEQYF. The CDR3 DNA reads TGTGCCAGCAGCCCCCACCATTCTTACGAGCAGTACTTC.

The chain uses TRBV25-1 and TRBJ2-3; TRBD2 matches at 11 bases. Germline-derived CDR1 and CDR2 are MGHDK and SYGVNS. Losses at the gene ends were 3 bases for V and 4 bases for J; bases not matched to a gene: 3. The CDR3 loop spans 15 amino acids. CDR3 region: CASSDRGLAADTQYF. CDR3 nucleotide sequence: TGTGCCAGCAGTGATCGGGGACTAGCGGCAGATACGCAGTATTTT.

Note on this clone: Other DNA sequences in the same sample also yield this CDR3. The chain employs TRBV18 and TRBJ1-4; D is undetermined. In germline, CDR1 is KGHSH, CDR2 LQKENI. Trimming took 4 bases from V and 3 from J, leaving 9 bases between them. This CDR3 is built from 14 residues. The CDR3 here is CASSQTGANEKLFF. CDR3 nucleotides: TGTGCCAGCTCACAAACGGGCGCTAATGAAAAACTGTTTTTT. Supplemented by reference TRBV18 and TRBJ1-4, the full variable domain reads NAGVMQNPRHLVRRRGQEARLRCSPMKGHSHVYWYRQLPEEGLKFMVYLQKENIIDESGMPKERFSAEFPKEGPSILRIQQVVRGDSAAYFCASSQTGANEKLFFGSGTQLSVL.

The chain employs TRBV6-1 and TRBJ1-2, with TRBD1 matching 10 bases. The V segment lost 7 bases and the J segment 3 bases; nucleotides outside the gene matches: 5. This CDR3 comprises 14 residues. Germline values: CDR1 MNHNS, CDR2 SASEGT. CDR3 in DNA: TGTGCCAGCAAACGGGACAGGGGTGACTATGGCTACACCTTC. It specifies CASKRDRGDYGYTF.

Comment on this clone: This sample also contains other DNA sequences that code for the same CDR3. This sequence joins TRBV27 and TRBJ1-5; D might be TRBD1 (6 bases). This CDR3 comprises 14 residues. Looked up from germline, CDR1 is MNHEY and CDR2 is SMNVEV (reference sequence). V lost 0 bases and J lost 6, with 9 bases in between. The DNA of the CDR3 is TGTGCCAGCAGTTTATCGGGGGCAGCTCAGCCCCAGCATTTT. Protein product: CASSLSGAAQPQHF.

V gene TRBV15 combines with J gene TRBJ2-2, with D possibly being TRBD1 (6 bases). Trimming left V 6 bases short and J 1 base short, with 12 bases between. The CDR3 length is 15 residues. CDR1 LNHNV and CDR2 YYDKDF come from the germline V gene (reference sequence). CDR3 loop: CATSRSGQNTGELFF. The CDR3 nucleotides are TGTGCCACCAGTCGATCGGGACAGAACACCGGGGAGCTGTTTTTT. Full variable domain (outside the CDR3, taken from reference TRBV15 and TRBJ2-2): DAMVIQNPRYQVTQFGKPVTLSCSQTLNHNVMYWYQQKSSQAPKLLFHYYDKDFNNEADTPDNFQSRRPNTSFCFLDIRSPGLGDTAMYLCATSRSGQNTGELFFGEGSRLTVL.

CDR3 bases: TGTGCCAGCAGCTACAGGGTCCAAGAGACCCAGTACTTC. This translates into CASSYRVQETQYF. The V and J genes are TRBV7-2 and TRBJ2-5; D perhaps matches TRBD1 (6 bases). This CDR3 region has 13 residues. V dropped 4 bases and J dropped 1 base, with 7 bases sitting between them. Germline assignment: CDR1 SGHTA and CDR2 FQGNSA.

The chain is built from TRBV2 and TRBJ1-1; 9 bases agree with TRBD1. From germline, CDR1 is SNHLY and CDR2 FYNNEI. The CDR3 contains 12 residues. CDR3 in DNA: TGTGCGGGGACAGGGATGACGGCTGAAGCTTTCTTT. It translates to CAGTGMTAEAFF. Full variable domain (outside the CDR3, taken from reference TRBV2 and TRBJ1-1): EPEVTQTPSHQVTQMGQEVILRCVPISNHLYFYWYRQILGQKVEFLVSFYNNEISEKSEIFDDQFSVERPDGSNFTLKIRSTKLEDSAMYFCAGTGMTAEAFFGQGTRLTVV.

V and J are TRBV7-9 and TRBJ1-6; D remains ambiguous. The CDR3 runs 15 residues. Germline CDR1 and CDR2: SEHNR and FQNEAQ (reference sequence). Trimming took off 5 bases at V and 4 bases at J, with 12 bases between the two ends. In DNA form, the CDR3 reads TGTGCCAGCAGCCCGGCACAGTATTATAATTCACCCCTCCACTTT. Its translation: CASSPAQYYNSPLHF.

The chain recombines TRBV28 with TRBJ2-7; the D gene is possibly TRBD1 (6 bases). Looked up from germline, CDR1 is MDHEN and CDR2 is SYDVKM. V was cut by 5 bases and J by 5 bases, with 10 bases left in between. The CDR3 sequence is 12 residues long. CDR3 in DNA: TGTGCCAGCAGTGAACAGGGTAACGAGCAGTACTTC. Protein product: CASSEQGNEQYF.

CDR3 coding DNA: TGTGCCAGCAATTCCGCGTTTGACAGCAGCTATGGCTACACCTTC. Translation gives CASNSAFDSSYGYTF. The rearrangement uses TRBV28 and TRBJ1-2, with TRBD1 as a possible D gene (5 bases). V lost 7 bases and J lost 4, with 19 bases in between. There are 15 residues in the CDR3. The germline gives CDR1 MDHEN, CDR2 SYDVKM.

Regarding this clone: In the same sample, other DNA sequences code for this CDR3. The rearrangement uses TRBV30 and TRBJ2-7, with D unresolved. The germline V gene has CDR1 GTSNPN and CDR2 SVGIG (reference sequence). The CDR3 has 12 amino acids. V was pared by 2 bases and J by 0 bases, with 5 bases between. The CDR3 region is CAWSSGSYEQYF. The CDR3 coding sequence is TGTGCCTGGAGTAGTGGCTCCTACGAGCAGTACTTC.

This clone is a singleton in its sample. The chain combines TRBV30 with TRBJ2-7, with D possibly TRBD1 on 5 matching bases. Germline loops: CDR1 GTSNPN, CDR2 SVGIG (reference sequence). V shed 0 bases and J shed 4 bases, with 7 bases lying between them. CDR3 size: 12 residues. In DNA, the CDR3 is TGTGCCTGGAGTGTACAGGTTTACGAGCAGTACTTC. Translation: CAWSVQVYEQYF.

The CDR3 region has the DNA TGTGCCAGCAGTCTCCGGGGGTCGAATTCACCCCTCCACTTT. This codes for CASSLRGSNSPLHF. The chain employs TRBV27 and TRBJ1-6; possible D gene TRBD1, 5 bases. Germline CDR1 reads MNHEY; CDR2 reads SMNVEV (reference sequence). Trimming took 5 bases from V and 7 from J, leaving 12 bases between them. There are 14 residues in the CDR3.

The chain joins TRBV2 to TRBJ2-5; possibly TRBD1 for D (5 bases). V was cut by 3 bases and J by 4 bases, with 15 bases left in between. This CDR3 has 15 amino acids. The germline gives CDR1 SNHLY, CDR2 FYNNEI. The CDR3 DNA is TGTGCCAGCAGTGATATAGGGGCCACAGGAGAGACCCAGTACTTC. Translating it yields CASSDIGATGETQYF.

V usage is TRBV30 and J usage is TRBJ1-1, with D unclear. The germline CDR1 and CDR2 sequences are GTSNPN and SVGIG (reference sequence). This CDR3 is 12 amino acids long. V was trimmed by 0 bases and J by 3 bases, leaving 5 bases between them. The CDR3 protein is CAWSVVYTEAFF. CDR3 nucleotide sequence: TGTGCCTGGAGTGTAGTGTACACTGAAGCTTTCTTT.

This chain links TRBV5-1 with TRBJ2-1; D gene uncertain. Germline loops: CDR1 SGHRS, CDR2 YFSETQ. The V gene lost 2 bases and the J gene lost 7 bases, with 13 bases spanning the gap. The CDR3 is made up of 14 amino acids. CDR3 sequence reads: CASSLTLGWNEQFF. The CDR3 DNA reads TGCGCCAGCAGCTTAACACTCGGTTGGAATGAGCAGTTCTTC.

The V and J genes are TRBV28 and TRBJ2-3; TRBD1 aligns across 8 bases. With 4 bases clipped from V and 5 bases from J, the junction kept 5 bases outside the gene matches. CDR1 and CDR2 (germline): MDHEN, SYDVKM. The CDR3 length is 14 residues. The CDR3 loop reads CASSWTGRRDTQYF. CDR3 nucleotides: TGTGCCAGCAGTTGGACAGGGCGACGAGATACGCAGTATTTT. Combining the CDR3 with reference TRBV28 and TRBJ2-3 gives the whole variable domain DVKVTQSSRYLVKRTGEKVFLECVQDMDHENMFWYRQDPGLGLRLIYFSYDVKMKEKGDIPEGYSVSREKKERFSLILESASTNQTSMYLCASSWTGRRDTQYFGPGTRLTVL.

The chain combines TRBV7-2 with TRBJ2-1; no clear D gene. CDR3 length: 12 residues. V lost 2 bases to trimming and J lost 4 bases, with 3 bases between them. The germline V gene has CDR1 SGHTA and CDR2 FQGNSA. CDR3 protein: CASSLKYNEQFF. CDR3 sequence (DNA): TGTGCCAGCAGCTTAAAGTACAATGAGCAGTTCTTC.

The rearrangement links TRBV18 to TRBJ1-1, with TRBD1 matching 10 bases. Germline V lookup: CDR1 KGHSH, CDR2 LQKENI. V was pared by 3 bases and J by 0 bases, with 4 bases of the junction left unmatched. The CDR3 has 16 amino acids. CDR3 DNA sequence: TGTGCCAGCTCACCGGGACAGGGGAGCATGAACACTGAAGCTTTCTTT. It encodes CASSPGQGSMNTEAFF.

This chain connects TRBV19 to TRBJ2-5; 7 nucleotides line up with TRBD2. CDR1 is LNHDA and CDR2 is SQIVND in the germline V gene (reference sequence). The V and J ends lost 3 bases and 4 bases, in that order; junction bases with no gene match: 5. This CDR3 region has 14 residues. CDR3 sequence reads: CASSMGLAGETQYF. The CDR3 region has the DNA TGTGCCAGTAGTATGGGATTAGCGGGAGAGACCCAGTACTTC.

This chain links TRBV9 with TRBJ2-3; TRBD2 agrees at 10 bases. V lost 0 bases to trimming and J lost 1 base; unmatched junction nucleotides: 5. Germline V gene data show CDR1 as SGDLS and CDR2 as YYNGEE. CDR3 length: 17 amino acids. The CDR3 coding sequence is TGTGCCAGCAGCGTAGGAAGCGGGAGGGCAGGCACAGATACGCAGTATTTT. It specifies CASSVGSGRAGTDTQYF.

This chain connects TRBV5-1 to TRBJ2-7; D call uncertain. Trimming took off 1 base at V and 6 bases at J, with 8 bases between the two ends. Germline V gene sequence: CDR1 SGHRS, CDR2 YFSETQ. The CDR3 covers 12 residues. CDR3 sequence: CASSLWGFEQYF. In DNA form, the CDR3 reads TGCGCCAGCAGCTTGTGGGGTTTCGAGCAGTACTTC. The whole variable domain, remainder taken from reference TRBV5-1 and TRBJ2-7, is KAGVTQTPRYLIKTRGQQVTLSCSPISGHRSVSWYQQTPGQGLQFLFEYFSETQRNKGNFPGRFSGRQFSNSRSEMNVSTLELGDSALYLCASSLWGFEQYFGPGTRLTVT.

The chain joins TRBV6-5 to TRBJ2-3, with D possibly being TRBD2 (5 bases). The length of the CDR3 is 14 residues. The V gene lost 4 bases and the J gene lost 0 bases, with 8 bases spanning the gap. CDR1 and CDR2 from the germline V gene are MNHEY and SVGAGI. CDR3 sequence: CASSFSGSTDTQYF. In DNA form, the CDR3 reads TGTGCCAGCAGTTTCTCGGGGAGCACAGATACGCAGTATTTT.